This TCR beta chain was captured in a study of T-cell reconstitution after alpha-beta-depleted transplantation in children (dated by TCRdb to the mid-2010s). For context, the study as a whole: Using TCR repertoire profiling, the study followed T-cell immune reconstitution in a quantitative way in children after TCRalphabeta/CD19-depleted allogeneic hematopoietic cell transplantation.

Here V drops 5 bases and J drops 6 bases, and the junction holds 9 bases not matched to any gene. Via the germline V gene, CDR1 is MNHEY and CDR2 SVGEGT. The CDR3 goes from the cysteine to the phenylalanine over 15 residues. The DNA shown is the 45-base CDR3, in frame from base 1. Library prep was done by PCR. These reads were obtained on an Illumina HiSeq 2500. TCR library preparation used molecular barcoding, with unique molecular identifiers applied to normalize quantification of the TCRbeta repertoire. TCRdb redid the processing of the public reads, applying fastp at Q25 and MiXCR, and retained in-frame beta chains. Rows with one shared CDR3 protein collapse into an entry with the most common genes and DNA. The sample table shows about 610,000 distinct CDR3 sequences, and more than 9% are seen once. Jointly, the top ten make up 3.5% to 5% of the sample. This clonotype was counted only a few times. Its antigen specificity is not known. No much larger clone is present one base from it, and per-base qualities are unavailable.

Here the sequenced sample was PBMCs from the stem cell graft donor, taken from the stem cell graft. This receptor was taken from a human donor who donated a stem cell graft to a child with acute myeloid leukemia. This receptor chain uses TRBV6-2 or TRBV6-3 and TRBJ2-1; TRBD2 lines up with 8 middle nucleotides. The bases are TGTGCCAGCAGTCCCCCGGGAGGGACTAGCAATGAGCAGTTCTTC. This encodes CASSPPGGTSNEQFF.